Shown below are 27 T cell receptor beta chains from a single sample sequenced in a study of CXCR3-negative and CXCR3-positive naive CD8 T cells. The TRB libraries of cDNA were built by UMI-labeled 5' RACE. One entry per CDR3 protein, without DNA, is what TCRdb gives after re-calling the 5' RACE reads. Recorded for this sample: about 120,000 distinct CDR3 sequences. The sample comprised naive CXCR3- CD8+ T cells from blood. Described subset: CD45RO-CCR7+CD27+CD95- naive CD8+ T cells lacking CXCR3 (TNR3-). These receptors all stem from a human donor in good health. Some clones in this sample may be carry-over from other donors' samples.

The J gene is TRBJ1-6, the V gene TRBV13. Germline V CDR1 and CDR2: PRHDT, FYEKMQ (reference sequence). The CDR3 totals 15 residues. CDR3 sequence reads: CASSVLGENNSPLHF.

V is TRBV5-1 and J is TRBJ2-1; TCRdb proposes TRBD2, but this gene call is untestable without DNA. There are 11 residues in the CDR3. Germline CDR1 SGHRS, CDR2 YFSETQ. The CDR3: CASRGGGEQFF.

The V gene is TRBV7-9, the J gene TRBJ2-7; TCRdb's D call, TRBD1, is unchecked because there is no DNA. Germline V lookup: CDR1 SEHNR, CDR2 FQNEAQ (reference sequence). The CDR3 loop spans 14 amino acids. The CDR3 sequence: CASSQSTGGYEQYF. The full variable domain, in which reference TRBV7-9 and TRBJ2-7 provide the parts outside the CDR3, is DTGVSQNPRHKITKRGQNVTFRCDPISEHNRLYWYRQTLGQGPEFLTYFQNEAQLEKSRLLSDRFSAERPKGSFSTLEIQRTEQGDSAMYLCASSQSTGGYEQYFGPGTRLTVT.

The chain joins TRBV20-1 to TRBJ2-5; checking the TCRdb D call of TRBD1 is not possible without DNA. The germline V gene has CDR1 DFQATT and CDR2 SNEGSKA (reference sequence). This CDR3 region has 14 residues. Here the CDR3 reads CSAGTGRDQETQYF.

This chain connects TRBV5-1 to TRBJ1-1. This CDR3 is built from 14 residues. CDR1 is SGHRS, CDR2 YFSETQ, per germline. Here the CDR3 reads CASSSARGNTEAFF. The complete variable domain, with remaining parts taken from reference TRBV5-1 and TRBJ1-1, reads KAGVTQTPRYLIKTRGQQVTLSCSPISGHRSVSWYQQTPGQGLQFLFEYFSETQRNKGNFPGRFSGRQFSNSRSEMNVSTLELGDSALYLCASSSARGNTEAFFGQGTRLTVV.

This sequence joins TRBV5-1 and TRBJ2-3; there is no DNA to check the TCRdb D call of TRBD2. Germline CDR1 reads SGHRS; CDR2 reads YFSETQ. This CDR3 contains 17 residues. This chain's CDR3 is CASSNQIYSGGMDTQYF.

The rearrangement joins TRBV7-9 to TRBJ1-3; there is no DNA to check the TCRdb D call of TRBD1. CDR1 and CDR2 (germline): SEHNR, FQNEAQ (reference sequence). The CDR3 spans 15 residues. The CDR3 sequence: CASSSGVTVGNTIYF.

CDR3 loop: CASSQGTGNTEAFF. The rearrangement joins TRBV12-3 or TRBV12-4 to TRBJ1-1; the TRBD1 assignment by TCRdb is unverifiable without DNA. The CDR3 covers 14 residues.

The chain couples TRBV15 to TRBJ2-3. Germline V gene sequence: CDR1 LNHNV, CDR2 YYDKDF (reference sequence). The CDR3 has 15 residues. CDR3 protein: CATSGDQVGTDTQYF.

The chain links TRBV7-9 to TRBJ2-7; checking the TCRdb D call of TRBD1 is not possible without DNA. Germline V gene data show CDR1 as SEHNR and CDR2 as FQNEAQ (reference sequence). This CDR3 comprises 15 residues. CDR3 sequence: CASSPRTGNLYEQYF. The full variable domain, in which reference TRBV7-9 and TRBJ2-7 provide the parts outside the CDR3, is DTGVSQNPRHKITKRGQNVTFRCDPISEHNRLYWYRQTLGQGPEFLTYFQNEAQLEKSRLLSDRFSAERPKGSFSTLEIQRTEQGDSAMYLCASSPRTGNLYEQYFGPGTRLTVT.

The rearrangement links TRBV28 to TRBJ2-3; the TCRdb D gene call, TRBD1, has no DNA to confirm it. The CDR3 length is 15 residues. Germline V gene lookup returns CDR1 MDHEN and CDR2 SYDVKM. The CDR3: CASTGGGDRTDTQYF.

The rearrangement uses TRBV20-1 and TRBJ2-1; the TCRdb call, TRBD2, lacks DNA for checking. Germline-derived CDR1 and CDR2 are DFQATT and SNEGSKA (reference sequence). CDR3 size: 14 residues. CDR3 sequence: CSASGRNLYNEQFF.

J is TRBJ2-1 and V is TRBV11-2; TCRdb returns TRBD2, unconfirmable since there is no DNA. The CDR3 has 20 amino acids. CDR1 is SGHAT and CDR2 is FQNNGV in the germline V gene. The CDR3: CASSLNGLAEPPSSYNEQFF.

The rearrangement uses TRBV5-4 and TRBJ2-5. In germline, CDR1 is SGHNT, CDR2 YYREEE (reference sequence). The CDR3 runs 14 residues. CDR3 protein: CASSLAAEQETQYF.

The chain has TRBV29-1 and TRBJ2-1. Germline V lookup: CDR1 SQVTM, CDR2 ANQGSEA. The CDR3 is made up of 13 amino acids. CDR3 amino acids: CSVGQQPYNEQFF.

The chain links TRBV29-1 to TRBJ1-1; TCRdb's D call of TRBD1 is untestable without DNA. Germline CDR1 is SQVTM and CDR2 is ANQGSEA. The CDR3 is 12 residues long. The CDR3 here is CSDRAGDTEAFF.

The J gene is TRBJ1-2, the V gene TRBV11-3; TCRdb's D call of TRBD1 is untestable without DNA. Germline loops: CDR1 SGHNT, CDR2 YENEEA. CDR3 length: 14 amino acids. Here the CDR3 reads CASSRRQGIYGYTF.

CDR3 in amino acids: CATQGGGNQPQHF. The chain recombines TRBV10-3 with TRBJ1-5. CDR3 size: 13 residues. The V gene's germline CDR1 is ENHRY and CDR2 SYGVKD.

The CDR3 loop reads CASIPKGQETQYF. The chain recombines TRBV2 with TRBJ2-5; the TCRdb D gene call, TRBD1, has no DNA to confirm it. This CDR3 is built from 13 residues. Germline assignment: CDR1 SNHLY and CDR2 FYNNEI.

This chain connects TRBV6-5 to TRBJ2-1. CDR1 MNHEY and CDR2 SVGAGI come from the germline V gene. The CDR3 spans 14 residues. CDR3 sequence reads: CASSYSIRPDGQFF.

The chain carries TRBV20-1 and TRBJ2-7; with no DNA, the TCRdb D assignment of TRBD1 cannot be verified. The germline gives CDR1 DFQATT, CDR2 SNEGSKA (reference sequence). There are 13 residues in the CDR3. CDR3 protein: CSGSSTGPYEQYF.

The V gene is TRBV20-1, the J gene TRBJ2-5; no DNA is available, so the TRBD1 call from TCRdb remains unchecked. Germline V gene lookup returns CDR1 DFQATT and CDR2 SNEGSKA (reference sequence). The CDR3 is 15 amino acids. The CDR3 spells CSAGDRGPEWETQYF.

CDR3 sequence: CASSLSPTMGIGELFF. This chain links TRBV7-7 with TRBJ2-2. CDR1 is SSHAT, CDR2 FNYEAQ, per germline (reference sequence). This CDR3 contains 16 residues.

The chain employs TRBV5-5 and TRBJ2-3. The CDR3 consists of 12 residues. Per germline, CDR1 SGHKS and CDR2 YYEKEE (reference sequence). CDR3 sequence reads: CASRAATDTQYF.

The rearrangement uses TRBV27 and TRBJ2-3; lacking DNA, the TRBD2 call made by TCRdb goes unchecked. This CDR3 is built from 14 residues. Germline assignment: CDR1 MNHEY and CDR2 SMNVEV (reference sequence). The CDR3 here is CASSSYQEADTQYF.

The chain has TRBV6-5 and TRBJ2-4; TCRdb outputs TRBD1, but without DNA this stays unchecked. The CDR3 is 14 amino acids. Germline values: CDR1 MNHEY, CDR2 SVGAGI. CDR3: CASSYARRGNIQYF.

The J gene is TRBJ2-7, the V gene TRBV12-3 or TRBV12-4; the D call from TCRdb, TRBD2, cannot be confirmed without DNA. The CDR3 runs 14 residues. CDR3 amino acids: CASSSSGRDYEQYF.